Below, 17 T cell receptor beta chains from the same sample are listed, as sequenced in a study of T cell repertoires in ileal Crohn's disease. Time point of the sample: proximal margin of the surgical specimen (macroscopically non-inflamed). The method was immunoSEQ multiplex PCR; TCRdb's version includes in-frame clones alone and lacks a portion of them. The table includes some 5,000 clones, around nine tenths detected once. The sample consisted of ileal tissue. Every receptor here comes from an adult with Crohn's disease.

The chain links TRBV7-2 to TRBJ1-6, with no clear D. The CDR3 has 16 residues. CDR1 and CDR2 from the germline V gene are SGHTA and FQGNSA. Trimming cost V 4 bases and J 0 bases, with 10 bases left between them. CDR3 bases: TGTGCCAGCAGCTCCCCCCGGAGCTCCTATAATTCACCCCTCCACTTT. Translated: CASSSPRSSYNSPLHF.

The J gene is TRBJ2-1, the V gene TRBV19; a possible D gene is TRBD2 (6 bases). Looked up from germline, CDR1 is LNHDA and CDR2 is SQIVND (reference sequence). The germline V and J ends were trimmed by 0 bases and 10 bases, with 10 bases remaining between them. The CDR3 sequence is 13 residues long. CDR3 sequence (DNA): TGTGCCAGTAGTATAGAAGGACTACCGGAGCAGTTCTTC. Translated: CASSIEGLPEQFF.

The gene calls are TRBV4-1 and TRBJ2-7; D is unresolved. Germline CDR1 and CDR2: MGHRA and YSYEKL. This CDR3 contains 13 residues. V lost 3 bases and J 4 bases, leaving 10 bases between the germline ends. In DNA form, the CDR3 reads TGCGCCAGCAGCCAGAAAGACAATTACGAGCAGTACTTC. Translating it yields CASSQKDNYEQYF.

The rearrangement uses TRBV18 and TRBJ2-5; D is ambiguous. The germline V gene has CDR1 KGHSH and CDR2 LQKENI. The CDR3 runs 11 residues. V lost 2 bases, J lost 5 bases, and 3 bases lay in between. As DNA, the CDR3 is TGTGCCAGCTCACCAGACGAGACCCAGTACTTC. It codes for CASSPDETQYF.

The chain carries TRBV5-5 and TRBJ1-5; maybe TRBD1 (6 bases). Per the germline V gene, CDR1 is SGHKS and CDR2 is YYEKEE (reference sequence). This CDR3 has 15 residues. V was clipped by 5 bases and J by 2 bases, with 14 bases between them. The CDR3 DNA follows: TGTGCCAGCAGTCTCGCAGGGGCGGGCAATCAGCCCCAGCATTTT. The encoded protein is CASSLAGAGNQPQHF.

This chain links TRBV4-1 with TRBJ1-1, with D hard to call. This CDR3 has 14 amino acids. Germline V CDR1 and CDR2: MGHRA, YSYEKL. V was shortened by 4 bases and J by 4 bases, with 13 bases between the two germline ends. CDR3 sequence (DNA): TGCGCCAGCAGCCCTCCGCCCGTAGGCACTGAAGCTTTCTTT. Protein product: CASSPPPVGTEAFF.

The CDR3 reads CASSDSVGPVGYEQYF. The DNA for the CDR3 is TGTGCCAGCAGTGACTCGGTAGGTCCCGTCGGCTACGAGCAGTACTTC. The chain joins TRBV6-4 to TRBJ2-7; unclear D gene. Looked up from germline, CDR1 is MRHNA and CDR2 is SNTAGT. Trimming cost V 0 bases and J 3 bases, with 15 bases left between them. The CDR3 covers 16 residues.

CDR3 amino acids: CASSLYEGGTEAFF. As DNA, the CDR3 is TGTGCCAGCAGCTTATACGAGGGGGGCACTGAAGCTTTCTTT. The chain uses TRBV7-2 and TRBJ1-1; a possible D gene is TRBD1 (6 bases). CDR1 is SGHTA, CDR2 FQGNSA, per germline. The CDR3 has 14 amino acids. Trimming took off 2 bases at V and 4 bases at J, with 11 bases between the two ends.

The chain joins TRBV7-9 to TRBJ1-2; D uncertain. Per germline, CDR1 SEHNR and CDR2 FQNEAQ (reference sequence). With 2 bases removed from V and 4 bases from J, the gap between germline ends came to 8 bases. The CDR3 covers 13 residues. The CDR3 coding sequence is TGTGCCAGCAGCTTACAGGCAAGCTATGGCTACACCTTC. Translation: CASSLQASYGYTF.

This chain uses TRBV18 with TRBJ1-1, with D possibly matching TRBD1 (5 bases). V was cut by 2 bases and J by 1 base, with 8 bases left in between. Per germline, CDR1 KGHSH and CDR2 LQKENI. The CDR3 consists of 14 residues. The CDR3, as DNA: TGTGCCAGCTCACCAGGGGCAGGGAACACTGAAGCTTTCTTT. Translating gives CASSPGAGNTEAFF.

This clone was observed a single time. The V call is TRBV6-5, the J call TRBJ1-6, with D perhaps TRBD1 (5 bases). CDR3 length: 16 amino acids. Per germline, CDR1 MNHEY and CDR2 SVGAGI. V was clipped by 2 bases and J by 9 bases, with 17 bases between them. The CDR3 here is CASSYRRVRPLSPLHF. The DNA for the CDR3 is TGTGCCAGCAGTTACCGCAGGGTCCGACCCCTTTCACCCCTCCACTTT.

This clone was picked up a small number of times. The V and J genes are TRBV5-4 and TRBJ2-7, with 7 bases aligning to TRBD1. The CDR3 runs 15 residues. With V trimmed by 2 bases and J by 4 bases, 9 bases remained unmatched. Germline CDR1 SGHNT, CDR2 YYREEE (reference sequence). For the CDR3, the DNA is TGTGCCAGCAGCTTTTCCGCGACAGGGAGATACGAGCAGTACTTC. Amino acid sequence: CASSFSATGRYEQYF.

V and J are TRBV5-1 and TRBJ1-4; 7 bases align to TRBD1. The CDR3 sequence is 12 residues long. The germline gives CDR1 SGHRS, CDR2 YFSETQ. V lost 4 bases and J lost 8; bases outside the gene matches: 2. The CDR3 spells CASSEQGEKLFF. CDR3 DNA sequence: TGCGCCAGCAGCGAACAGGGGGAAAAACTGTTTTTT.

V is TRBV15 and J is TRBJ1-2; possibly TRBD1 for D (6 bases). The V end was cut by 0 bases, the J end by 5 bases, with 16 bases between. The CDR3 has 16 amino acids. Germline CDR1 is LNHNV and CDR2 is YYDKDF (reference sequence). The CDR3 spells CATSRDSQGLVYGYTF. The CDR3 nucleotides read TGTGCCACCAGCAGAGATAGCCAGGGGCTGGTGTATGGCTACACCTTC.

V and J are TRBV6-1 and TRBJ1-2; the D gene is possibly TRBD1 (5 bases). CDR3 length: 14 amino acids. Germline CDR1 MNHNS, CDR2 SASEGT. The V end lost 8 bases, the J end lost 7 bases, and 20 bases lay between the germline ends. The CDR3 loop reads CASLRDGTLPGYTF. The CDR3 region has the DNA TGTGCCAGCTTACGGGACGGAACCCTACCTGGCTACACCTTC.

This chain connects TRBV5-6 to TRBJ2-5, with D tentatively TRBD2 (5 bases). The CDR3 loop spans 15 amino acids. Trimming pared 4 bases from V and 5 bases from J, leaving 18 bases between. Germline assignment: CDR1 SGHDT and CDR2 YYEEEE. CDR3 amino acids: CASSRTSSRVETQYF. DNA for the CDR3: TGTGCCAGCAGCAGGACGTCTAGCCGCGTGGAGACCCAGTACTTC.

The chain recombines TRBV21-1 with TRBJ2-7. TRBV21-1 has pseudogene status. This CDR3 region has 13 residues. CDR3: CASSKDGNYEQYF. CDR3 DNA: TGTGCCAGCAGCAAAGACGGCAACTACGAGCAGTACTTC.